A selection of T cell receptor beta chains follows, all from one sample in a study of CD8 T cells in Susac syndrome. TCRdb re-called the immunoSEQ multiplex PCR reads with MiXCR, one entry per CDR3 protein. Of a few hundred thousand distinct CDR3 sequences in the sample, just under 95% were seen once. The sequenced sample consisted of CD4+ T cells from PBMCs. The receptors originated from a human donor with multiple sclerosis. Each CDR3 is given with its conserved first and last residue. D genes are given only for firm matches. The size of a clone is reported for some rows only, either as once, few or many, or as a class for expanded clones.

clone size,J gene,V gene,D gene,CDR3 DNA,CDR3 protein
NA,TRBJ1-5,TRBV2,NA,TGTGCCAGCAGTGAAGTGGGGCAGCTCAATCAGCCCCAGCATTTT,CASSEVGQLNQPQHF
NA,TRBJ2-1,TRBV5-4,TRBD2,TGTGCCAGCAGCTTGTGGGAGCGGGAGGGCCTCTTTTGGTACAATGAGCAGTTCTTC,CASSLWEREGLFWYNEQFF
once,TRBJ2-2,TRBV27,NA,TGTGCCAGCAGTTTTGCAGGGAACACCGGGGAGCTGTTTTTT,CASSFAGNTGELFF
NA,TRBJ2-5,TRBV29-1,NA,TGCAGCGTTGAAGGCACAACGGGGGAGACCCAGTACTTC,CSVEGTTGETQYF
NA,TRBJ2-5,TRBV21-1,NA,TGTGCCAGGAGCAAAGGGGTACTGAAAAAGGCGGAGACCCAGTACTTC,CARSKGVLKKAETQYF
NA,TRBJ2-5,TRBV6-5,TRBD1,TGTGCCAGCAGTTACCCCGGGACAGAGAAAGAGACCCAGTACTTC,CASSYPGTEKETQYF
NA,TRBJ2-3,TRBV6-2/TRBV6-3,TRBD2,TGTGCCAGCAGGCCCGGACTAGCAACAGATACGCAGTATTTT,CASRPGLATDTQYF
NA,TRBJ1-1,TRBV6-5,TRBD1,TGTGCCAGCAGTTACGGGACAGGGAGAAATTTCTTT,CASSYGTGRNFF
NA,TRBJ2-3,TRBV19,NA,TGTGCCAGTAGTCCCCCTCCCTCCACAGATACGCAGTATTTT,CASSPPPSTDTQYF
NA,TRBJ2-5,TRBV6-6,TRBD1,TGTGCCAGCAGCACCCGACAGGGGCAGTACTTC,CASSTRQGQYF
NA,TRBJ2-5,TRBV5-1,NA,TGCGCCAGCAGCTTCTCTAGTAGCCAAGAGACCCAGTACTTC,CASSFSSSQETQYF
NA,TRBJ2-3,TRBV20-1,TRBD1,TGCAGTGCTGGCGCCGGGACAGCTACGCAGTATTTT,CSAGAGTATQYF
few,TRBJ2-5,TRBV11-1,NA,TGTGCCAGCAGCTTAGAACAGCCACAAGAGACCCAGTACTTC,CASSLEQPQETQYF
NA,TRBJ2-3,TRBV29-1,TRBD2,TGCAGCGTTTGGAGCGTAGCGGGAATCAGCACAGATACGCAGTATTTT,CSVWSVAGISTDTQYF
NA,TRBJ1-5,TRBV7-9,NA,TGTGCCAGCAGCTCGACACAGGTACAGCCCCAGCATTTT,CASSSTQVQPQHF
NA,TRBJ2-1,TRBV4-2,TRBD2,TGTGCCAGCAGCCGTGTTAGCGGGGGGTGGAATGAGCAGTTCTTC,CASSRVSGGWNEQFF
NA,TRBJ2-2,TRBV5-1,TRBD2,TGCGCCAGCAGCTTGGGACTAGCGGTAACCGGGGAGCTGTTTTTT,CASSLGLAVTGELFF